The rows below give T cell receptor beta chains drawn from one sample of a study of beta chain features in type 1 diabetes. Assay: immunoSEQ multiplex PCR; the TCRdb copy retains only in-frame clones and omits some. The table records 150,000 to 160,000 clones, 8.5% to 14% of them present only once. The sample was central memory CD4+ T cells from blood. These TCRs come from a young man in good health. Both conserved end residues are part of each CDR3. D genes are given only for firm matches. The listing skips clone size in some rows; elsewhere it reads once, few, many or a size class.

>.|TRBV9|TRBJ2-5|.
TGTGCCAGCAGCGTAGGGCCGTCGGGTCAAGAGACCCAGTACTTC
CASSVGPSGQETQYF
>.|TRBV6-5|TRBJ1-1|.
TGTGCCAGCGGGACGGGACTGAACACTGAAGCTTTCTTT
CASGTGLNTEAFF
>.|TRBV7-9|TRBJ2-3|few
TGTGCCAGCAGCTTAGTATCTCTAGCAAGCACAGATACGCAGTATTTT
CASSLVSLASTDTQYF
>TRBD1|TRBV10-3|TRBJ1-1|.
TGTGCCATCAGTACAGGGGGCGAGAACACTGAAGCTTTCTTT
CAISTGGENTEAFF
>.|TRBV2|TRBJ2-6|few
TGTGCCAACAGTGAGCGAGCCGGGGCCAACGTCCTGACTTTC
CANSERAGANVLTF
>TRBD2|TRBV5-4|TRBJ2-5|few
TGTGCCAGCAGCCCGGGGACTAGCGGATCACAAGAGACCCAGTACTTC
CASSPGTSGSQETQYF
>.|TRBV7-8|TRBJ2-2|few
TGTGCCAGCAGCTTAGTAGGCGGGGTTGACACCGGGGAGCTGTTTTTT
CASSLVGGVDTGELFF
>TRBD1|TRBV29-1|TRBJ1-1|.
TGCAGCGTTGAGGACAGGGGACGCATGAACACTGAAGCTTTCTTT
CSVEDRGRMNTEAFF
>.|TRBV10-3|TRBJ2-7|.
TGTGCCATCAGTGAAATAGCCCCGGCGACCGAGCAGTACTTC
CAISEIAPATEQYF
>TRBD1|TRBV5-4|TRBJ2-2|.
TGTGCCAGCAGCTACGGACAGGGAGGTACCGGGGAGCTGTTTTTT
CASSYGQGGTGELFF
>TRBD2|TRBV7-9|TRBJ2-2|few
TGTGCCAGCAGCGCTGGACTAGCGGAGGTCCCCGGGGAGCTGTTTTTT
CASSAGLAEVPGELFF
>TRBD1|TRBV14|TRBJ2-4|many
TGTGCCAGCAGTAAGGCCGGGACAGGGTTTAAAAACATTCAGTACTTC
CASSKAGTGFKNIQYF
>.|TRBV5-6|TRBJ1-1|.
TGTGCCAGCAGCTCCCGGGGACACTCGTTGAACACTGAAGCTTTCTTT
CASSSRGHSLNTEAFF
>.|TRBV13|TRBJ1-1|.
TGTGCCAGCAGCCGATCGGACAGTAGCACTGAAGCTTTCTTT
CASSRSDSSTEAFF
>.|TRBV15|TRBJ2-2|.
TGTGCCACCAGCCCTGCAGGGCTGGCTACTGGGGAGCTGTTTTTT
CATSPAGLATGELFF
>TRBD1|TRBV11-2|TRBJ2-7|many
TGTGCCAGCAGCTCAGGGGGCTACGAGCAGTACTTC
CASSSGGYEQYF
>TRBD1|TRBV7-9|TRBJ1-6|.
TGTGCCAGCAGCCCTCAGGGACAGAGGAATTCACCCCTCCACTTT
CASSPQGQRNSPLHF
>TRBD2|TRBV5-1|TRBJ2-1|.
TGCGCCAGCAGCTTGAGCCCGACTAGCGGGACCGATGAGCAGTTCTTC
CASSLSPTSGTDEQFF
>.|TRBV30|TRBJ2-2|.
TGTGCCTGGACCGAGGCGGCCGGCACCGGGGAGCTGTTTTTT
CAWTEAAGTGELFF
>.|TRBV4-2|TRBJ1-2|.
TGTGCCAGCAGTTCTCGGGGGGGTACTCATGGCTACACCTTC
CASSSRGGTHGYTF
>.|TRBV5-1|TRBJ2-1|few
TGCGCCAGCAGCTCTCAGGGGAGTAGTAATGAGCAGTTCTTC
CASSSQGSSNEQFF
>TRBD1|TRBV2|TRBJ2-7|once
TGTGCCAGCAGTTTCCTCGGGGACAGGGGGAACGAGCAGTACTTC
CASSFLGDRGNEQYF
>TRBD1|TRBV9|TRBJ2-5|.
TGTGCCAGCAGCGTAGGCGTGACAGGGGGCTTTCCGTACCAAGAGACCCAGTACTTC
CASSVGVTGGFPYQETQYF
>TRBD2|TRBV4-1|TRBJ2-6|few
TGCGCCAGCAGCCAGGTGTGGCCTAGCGGTTACTCTGGGGCCAACGTCCTGACTTTC
CASSQVWPSGYSGANVLTF
>TRBD1|TRBV2|TRBJ2-5|few
TGTGCCAGCAGCCTGGACAGGGTCGAGACCCAGTACTTC
CASSLDRVETQYF
>.|TRBV11-2|TRBJ1-2|.
TGTGCCAGCAGCTCGGGCGAGGACAGTCATAACTATGGCTACACCTTC
CASSSGEDSHNYGYTF
>.|TRBV28|TRBJ1-1|.
TGTGCCAGCAGTTTAAATCAGGGGCCTGAAGCTTTCTTT
CASSLNQGPEAFF
>TRBD1|TRBV30|TRBJ2-7|few
TGTGCCTGGAGTGCAGATCAGGGACAGGGCCACGAGCAGTACTTC
CAWSADQGQGHEQYF
>.|TRBV11-3|TRBJ2-1|many
TGTGCCAGCAGCTTAGATCGGAATTCCGTGGCTAATGAGCAGTTCTTC
CASSLDRNSVANEQFF
>.|TRBV10-3|TRBJ2-7|.
TGTGCCATCAGTTTCCCGGAACAGGAGCAGTACTTC
CAISFPEQEQYF
>.|TRBV27|TRBJ1-2|.
TGTGCCAGCAGTTGGACAGTCTATGGCTACACCTTC
CASSWTVYGYTF
>TRBD1|TRBV5-4|TRBJ2-5|few
TGTGCCAGCAGCTTGGGGACAGGGATCGTCCAAGAGACCCAGTACTTC
CASSLGTGIVQETQYF
>TRBD1|TRBV19|TRBJ2-6|few
TGTGCCAGTAGTATGGGACAGGGGTCGGGGGCCAACGTCCTGACTTTC
CASSMGQGSGANVLTF
>.|TRBV7-9|TRBJ1-2|.
TGTGCCAGCAGCCTAGGAGATGGCTACACCTTC
CASSLGDGYTF